This T cell receptor (beta chain) was recovered during a study of Ad26.COV2.S vaccination and SARS-CoV-2 variants. Study-wide findings and caveats: In TCR breadth and depth analyses, total T cell responses may have been underestimated.

The sample's treatment: 19 received Ad26.COV2.S at low or high dose, single or two shots; about five received placebo; per-sample allocation not given. Samples came from day 63 after the first vaccine or placebo injection. Donation was by an adult aged 18-55 years who was in Boston. Built on an Ad26 vector, the vaccine expressed Wuhan-strain SARS-CoV-2 spike. The protocol was immunoSEQ multiplex PCR, while the TCRdb copy is restricted to in-frame clones and leaves out a portion. The table lists 300,000 to 400,000 clones, 80% to 90% of them singletons. This clone was seen a single time. Its antigen is currently unknown. The CDR3 runs 16 residues. From germline, CDR1 is SEHNR and CDR2 FQNEAQ (reference sequence). Unmatched junction bases numbered 6, after V lost 5 bases and J lost 0 bases.

The sequencing here drew on peripheral blood, taken in a trial of Ad26.COV2.S vaccine versus placebo. This clonotype was obtained from a person between 18 and 65 years old who received the Ad26.COV2.S COVID-19 vaccine or a placebo. The genes are TRBV7-9 and TRBJ2-1; 8 bases map to TRBD1. The CDR3 DNA reads TGTGCCAGCAGCCTAGGACAGGGCGCCTCCTACAATGAGCAGTTCTTC. Translated, it gives CASSLGQGASYNEQFF.